This T cell receptor beta chain came from a study of PD-L1 blockade in urothelial cancer. Whole-study context: Most of the roughly 30 patients were men whose urothelial cancer was bladder-origin. Patients' histories included 0 to 3 prior chemotherapy regimens. T cell content in blood samples showed a median of about 140,000.

Only a few counts were recorded for this clone. The ends were cut back, 5 bases at V and 2 bases at J, with 20 bases in the middle. This CDR3 comprises 17 residues. Germline CDR1 is SGHTA and CDR2 is FQGTGA. The authors spiked synthetic TCR analog templates into each PCR. The repertoire was sequenced with immunoSEQ multiplex PCR; TCRdb's copy has only in-frame clones and lacks some. The data hold about 26,000 clones, with 86% observed a single time. The sample consisted of PBMCs, taken around atezolizumab (anti-PD-L1) treatment. This rearrangement joins TRBV7-3 to TRBJ2-3; tentatively, D is TRBD2 (6 bases). The sequence derives from a man aged 55 to 70 with urothelial cancer. The CDR3 reads CASSPNPPGLTTDTQYF. In DNA form, the CDR3 reads TGTGCCAGCAGCCCCAACCCACCGGGACTTACCACAGATACGCAGTATTTT. Looking up the rest from reference TRBV7-3 and TRBJ2-3 gives the full variable domain: GAGVSQTPSNKVTEKGKYVELRCDPISGHTALYWYRQSLGQGPEFLIYFQGTGAADDSGLPNDRFFAVRPEGSVSTLKIQRTERGDSAVYLCASSPNPPGLTTDTQYFGPGTRLTVL.